What follows are 9 T cell receptor beta chains derived from one specimen sequenced in a study of CD8+ T cells in alopecia areata. After isolation, RNA underwent reverse transcription to generate cDNA as the sequencing template. Some clones are missing from TCRdb's copy, which holds only in-frame ones; the method was immunoSEQ multiplex PCR. The table includes 150,000 or so clones, about 60% detected once. This material consisted of CD4+ T cells sorted from blood, taken at week 0. Receptors originate from a human donor with alopecia areata.

This chain connects TRBV30 to TRBJ1-5; tentatively, D is TRBD1 (5 bases). Trimming stripped 1 base from V and 6 bases from J, with 10 bases between. CDR3 length: 13 amino acids. The germline V gene encodes CDR1 GTSNPN and CDR2 SVGIG (reference sequence). CDR3 protein: CAWSGGEGQPQHF. As DNA, the CDR3 is TGTGCCTGGAGTGGAGGGGAAGGTCAGCCCCAGCATTTT.

This chain links TRBV6-9 with TRBJ2-6, with 9 bases identical to TRBD1. Germline CDR1 and CDR2: MNHGY and SVAAGI. V gave up 4 bases and J gave up 3 bases; unmatched junction bases: 10. This CDR3 is built from 18 residues. CDR3 nucleotide sequence: TGTGCCAGCAGTTGTGACAGGGGGGCGGGTTATGGGGCCAACGTCCTGACTTTC. Translated: CASSCDRGAGYGANVLTF.

The table lists this clone with a few counts. The chain couples TRBV6-5 to TRBJ2-1; D is possibly TRBD1 (6 bases). This CDR3 is 16 amino acids long. Germline V gene sequence: CDR1 MNHEY, CDR2 SVGAGI. V was pared by 4 bases and J by 2 bases, with 15 bases between. The CDR3 coding sequence is TGTGCCAGCAGTTTGCAGGGGCGGCCTCCCTACAATGAGCAGTTCTTC. This encodes CASSLQGRPPYNEQFF.

This chain joins TRBV7-9 and TRBJ1-5, with unresolved D. Germline V gives CDR1 SEHNR, CDR2 FQNEAQ (reference sequence). The CDR3 runs to 13 residues. V lost 3 bases, J lost 6 bases, and 9 bases lay in between. The CDR3 nucleotides are TGTGCCAGCAGCTTGGAGGGAAGTCAGCCCCAGCATTTT. Amino acid sequence: CASSLEGSQPQHF.

This clone has more than one count but fewer than ten. V gene TRBV9 combines with J gene TRBJ1-5, with D hard to call. Looked up from germline, CDR1 is SGDLS and CDR2 is YYNGEE. The length of the CDR3 is 15 residues. Trimming left V 4 bases short and J 3 bases short, with 14 bases between. CDR3 loop: CASSPGPLVNQPQHF. In DNA, the CDR3 is TGTGCCAGCAGCCCCGGCCCTTTGGTCAATCAGCCCCAGCATTTT.

The J gene is TRBJ2-7, the V gene TRBV18; 7 nucleotides align to TRBD1. There are 15 residues in the CDR3. In germline, CDR1 is KGHSH, CDR2 LQKENI. The J segment lost 2 bases and the V segment lost 3 bases, leaving 7 bases of the junction unmatched. In nucleotides, the CDR3 is TGTGCCAGCTCACCCCCGACAGGGCGCCCCTACGAGCAGTACTTC. Translated, it gives CASSPPTGRPYEQYF.

In regard to this clone: This CDR3 fails to terminate in the conserved phenylalanine or tryptophan, so it likely reflects a read error. The DNA is omitted, as the CDR3 cannot be located on it reliably, and the CDR3 follows TCRdb's listing. The chain is built from TRBV29-1 and TRBJ1-2; TRBD1, the table's D call, lacks a check against the DNA. The CDR3 is 12 amino acids long, termini counted. Germline V gives CDR1 SQVTM, CDR2 ANQGSEA. The CDR3 is CSVDDWTGLPVI.

The table lists this clone with a count of one. The V call is TRBV7-2, the J call TRBJ1-5, with D unresolved. The CDR3 is 13 amino acids. The germline CDR1 and CDR2 sequences are SGHTA and FQGNSA. The ends were cut back, 0 bases at V and 5 bases at J, with 5 bases in the middle. The CDR3 loop is CASSLARYQPQHF. DNA of the CDR3: TGTGCCAGCAGCTTAGCCCGATATCAGCCCCAGCATTTT.

This clone was found a few times. This chain uses TRBV7-2 with TRBJ1-1; no clear D gene. Trimming took off 5 bases at V and 7 bases at J, with 14 bases between the two ends. CDR1 SGHTA and CDR2 FQGNSA come from the germline V gene. CDR3 size: 13 residues. The CDR3 sequence: CASSRLLQIEAFF. The CDR3 DNA sequence: TGTGCCAGCAGCCGTCTGCTCCAGATTGAAGCTTTCTTT. The variable domain in full, completed from reference TRBV7-2 and TRBJ1-1, reads GAGVSQSPSNKVTEKGKDVELRCDPISGHTALYWYRQSLGQGLEFLIYFQGNSAPDKSGLPSDRFSAERTGGSVSTLTIQRTQQEDSAVYLCASSRLLQIEAFFGQGTRLTVV.